These 2 T cell receptor beta chains share one sample of origin, sequenced in a study of siplizumab effects on memory and regulatory T cells (dated by TCRdb to 2018 to 2020). Cells from the mixed lymphocyte reactions were cocultured for approximately six days at 37 degrees C. Libraries came from the immunoSEQ multiplex PCR assay. TCRdb re-hosts the immuneACCESS table, in-frame sequences only. Its copies lack some clones; in the studies checked, an unresolved V gene accounts for under half of them, and the cause for the rest is not known. Counted in this sample were about 5,600 clones; over 45% of them appeared once. In total, the top ten clones hold approximately 86% of the sample. Their cognate antigens are unknown. Sequenced: CFSE-low (dividing) CD8+ T cells sorted from an allogeneic mixed lymphocyte reaction. These receptors were collected from a human donor in good health; the cells came from an allogeneic mixed lymphocyte reaction. Some clones in this sample may be carry-over from other donors' samples.

V usage is TRBV19 and J usage is TRBJ1-1, with 7 bases identical to TRBD1. This CDR3 has 13 amino acids. Germline V gene lookup returns CDR1 LNHDA and CDR2 SQIVND (reference sequence). Germline trimming cut 5 bases from V and 4 bases from J; bases unmatched to any gene: 4. The CDR3 region is CASSPGGGTEAFF. CDR3 coding DNA: TGTGCCAGTAGTCCAGGGGGTGGCACTGAAGCTTTCTTT.

This clone was counted between two and nine times. J is TRBJ2-7 and V is TRBV11-2, with 9 nucleotides matching TRBD1. V was pared by 0 bases and J by 7 bases, with 4 bases of the junction left unmatched. This CDR3 contains 14 residues. CDR1 is SGHAT and CDR2 is FQNNGV in the germline V gene. The CDR3 sequence is CASSLEQGAWEQYF. The CDR3 bases are TGTGCCAGCAGCTTAGAACAGGGGGCTTGGGAGCAGTACTTC. The full variable domain, completed using reference TRBV11-2 and TRBJ2-7, is EAGVAQSPRYKIIEKRQSVAFWCNPISGHATLYWYQQILGQGPKLLIQFQNNGVVDDSQLPKDRFSAERLKGVDSTLKIQPAKLEDSAVYLCASSLEQGAWEQYFGPGTRLTVT.